This T cell receptor (beta chain) was obtained from a study of T cell responses to AZD1222 COVID-19 vaccine. Study details: The analysis combined second doses at about 4 or about 12 weeks. General study points: Reportedly, nearly half of unique spike TCRs recognized epitopes outside B.1.351/B.1.1.7 mutations. Baseline seropositivity occurred in only a handful of AZD1222 recipients.

Assay: immunoSEQ multiplex PCR; the TCRdb copy retains only in-frame clones and omits some. The table includes roughly 150,000 clones, over 75% detected once. Remarks on this clone: Its target is not known.

Germline CDR1 is LGHNA and CDR2 is YSLEER. This CDR3 has 17 residues. V gave up 0 bases and J gave up 4 bases, with 16 bases separating them. Specimen: peripheral blood, collected on day 0 of AZD1222 vaccination. The source is an adult in good health. The chain couples TRBV4-3 to TRBJ2-1; D is possibly TRBD1 or TRBD2 (5 bases each). The CDR3 region is CASSQDGRDLGYNEQFF. In DNA form, the CDR3 reads TGCGCCAGCAGCCAAGATGGAAGGGACCTAGGTTACAATGAGCAGTTCTTC.